The 21 T cell receptor beta chains listed next were all sequenced from one sample in a study of blood T cell repertoires in COVID-19. The protocol was immunoSEQ multiplex PCR, while the TCRdb copy is restricted to in-frame clones and leaves out a portion. The repertoire consists of about 120,000 clones, with 81% occurring once and the leading ten covering about 10%. The sample taken for sequencing was peripheral blood. These receptors originate from a human donor in a cohort sampled during active COVID-19.

The chain has TRBV19 and TRBJ1-4; no clear D. Germline V CDR1 and CDR2: LNHDA, SQIVND (reference sequence). V was cut by 1 base and J by 3 bases, with 6 bases left in between. This CDR3 comprises 14 residues. CDR3 amino acids: CASSIASANEKLFF. The CDR3, as DNA: TGTGCCAGTAGTATAGCGTCGGCTAATGAAAAACTGTTTTTT.

There are a few counts of this clone. The gene calls are TRBV2 and TRBJ1-5, with 7 nucleotides matching TRBD1. With 6 bases clipped from V and 4 bases from J, the junction kept 3 bases outside the gene matches. The V gene's germline CDR1 is SNHLY and CDR2 FYNNEI. This CDR3 is built from 13 residues. CDR3: CASRVDRNQPQHF. CDR3 bases: TGTGCCAGCAGAGTGGACAGGAATCAGCCCCAGCATTTT.

The gene calls are TRBV10-3 and TRBJ2-3; weak D call: TRBD2 (5 bases). The CDR3 contains 14 residues. Trimming removed 3 bases from V and 6 bases from J, with 13 bases in between. Germline CDR1 reads ENHRY; CDR2 reads SYGVKD. Written as DNA, the CDR3 is TGTGCCATCAGTGACGTCACTAGTCCGGATACGCAGTATTTT. As protein: CAISDVTSPDTQYF.

This clone was picked up one time. The chain uses TRBV6-4 and TRBJ2-7, with D maybe TRBD2 (5 bases). Germline V gene data show CDR1 as MRHNA and CDR2 as SNTAGT. Trimming removed 6 bases at V and 0 bases at J, with 9 bases between. This CDR3 region has 13 residues. CDR3 nucleotides: TGTGCCAGCAGCAGGAGGAGCTCCTACGAGCAGTACTTC. It encodes CASSRRSSYEQYF.

The J gene is TRBJ2-1, the V gene TRBV28; tentative D call: TRBD1 (6 bases). The V end lost 10 bases, the J end lost 5 bases, and 15 bases lay between the germline ends. CDR1 MDHEN and CDR2 SYDVKM come from the germline V gene. This CDR3 has 13 residues. The CDR3: CATNRGGNNEQFF. The CDR3 region has the DNA TGTGCCACCAACCGAGGGGGAAACAATGAGCAGTTCTTC.

CDR3 nucleotide sequence: TGTGCCAGCAGCCCCGGGACTAGCGGGAGCTACAATGAGCAGTTCTTC. It codes for CASSPGTSGSYNEQFF. The chain couples TRBV9 to TRBJ2-1; TRBD2 matches 14 bases. The CDR3 covers 16 residues. The germline gives CDR1 SGDLS, CDR2 YYNGEE. V lost 4 bases and J lost 3; bases outside the gene matches: 3.

This chain uses TRBV5-1 with TRBJ2-2, with D possibly matching TRBD2 (6 bases). Germline CDR1 SGHRS, CDR2 YFSETQ. CDR3 length: 17 amino acids. Trimming removed 0 bases from V and 2 bases from J, with 14 bases in between. The CDR3 protein is CASSLGRGERNTGELFF. As DNA, the CDR3 is TGCGCCAGCAGCTTGGGACGCGGGGAGCGTAACACCGGGGAGCTGTTTTTT.

This chain joins TRBV30 and TRBJ1-1; 7 nucleotides line up with TRBD1. With 5 bases clipped from V and 5 bases from J, the junction kept 17 bases outside the gene matches. The CDR3 length is 16 residues. Germline loops: CDR1 GTSNPN, CDR2 SVGIG (reference sequence). The CDR3 bases are TGTGCCTGGGAGACCCCAGGGGGGCTTGGGAGGACTGAAGCTTTCTTT. This translates into CAWETPGGLGRTEAFF.

The V and J genes are TRBV9 and TRBJ2-7; 7 bases are shared with TRBD1. Germline V gene sequence: CDR1 SGDLS, CDR2 YYNGEE. CDR3 length equals 15 residues. V gave up 3 bases and J gave up 3 bases; unmatched junction bases: 9. The CDR3 coding sequence is TGTGCCAGCAGCGGACGGGACAGACCGGTCTACGAGCAGTACTTC. It yields the protein CASSGRDRPVYEQYF.

The gene calls are TRBV2 and TRBJ1-6; 7 nucleotides align to TRBD1. CDR1 is SNHLY and CDR2 is FYNNEI in the germline V gene. Unmatched junction bases numbered 4, after V lost 6 bases and J lost 5 bases. The CDR3 length is 14 residues. The DNA for the CDR3 is TGTGCCAGCAGGACCGGGACAGATAATTCACCCCTCCACTTT. It yields the protein CASRTGTDNSPLHF.

The CDR3 bases are TGTGCCAGCAGCTTAGATTCCGGGTTAACAGGCTACACCTTC. It encodes CASSLDSGLTGYTF. The chain has TRBV7-2 and TRBJ1-2; D ambiguous. Looked up from germline, CDR1 is SGHTA and CDR2 is FQGNSA. CDR3 length: 14 residues. Trimming cost V 1 base and J 8 bases, with 14 bases left between them. Complete variable domain (other parts from reference TRBV7-2 and TRBJ1-2): GAGVSQSPSNKVTEKGKDVELRCDPISGHTALYWYRQSLGQGLEFLIYFQGNSAPDKSGLPSDRFSAERTGGSVSTLTIQRTQQEDSAVYLCASSLDSGLTGYTFGSGTRLTVV.

The chain links TRBV30 to TRBJ2-7, with D unclear. The V gene's germline CDR1 is GTSNPN and CDR2 SVGIG (reference sequence). The CDR3 covers 13 residues. V was shortened by 4 bases and J by 1 base, with 11 bases between the two germline ends. As DNA, the CDR3 is TGTGCCTGGACCCCCGATAGATCCTACGAGCAGTACTTC. This translates into CAWTPDRSYEQYF.

The chain has TRBV6-2 or TRBV6-3 and TRBJ2-1; TRBD1 matches at 7 bases. The germline V gene encodes CDR1 MNHEY and CDR2 SVGEGT. This CDR3 contains 15 residues. V trimming: 5 bases; J trimming: 0 bases; junction bases outside the gene matches: 4. The CDR3 region is CASSRGQNSYNEQFF. The CDR3 DNA is TGTGCCAGCAGTAGGGGACAGAACTCCTACAATGAGCAGTTCTTC.

This clone has only one observation. The chain employs TRBV10-3 and TRBJ1-2, with D perhaps TRBD1 (6 bases). CDR3 length equals 15 residues. The germline V gene has CDR1 ENHRY and CDR2 SYGVKD. Trimming took 3 bases from V and 7 from J, leaving 18 bases between them. CDR3 in amino acids: CAISEGSGGAGGYTF. In nucleotides, the CDR3 is TGTGCCATCAGTGAAGGGTCGGGGGGGGCCGGTGGCTACACCTTC.

The chain recombines TRBV5-6 with TRBJ2-6; TRBD1 aligns across 9 bases. This CDR3 is 17 amino acids long. Germline CDR1 reads SGHDT; CDR2 reads YYEEEE. Trimming removed 0 bases from V and 2 bases from J; junction bases left unmatched: 3. The CDR3 region has the DNA TGTGCCAGCAGCTTGGACAGGGGGCCGGCTGGGGCCAACGTCCTGACTTTC. Translated, it gives CASSLDRGPAGANVLTF.

The V and J genes are TRBV11-3 and TRBJ2-3; 7 positions agree with TRBD2. This CDR3 contains 18 residues. J lost 3 bases, V lost 1 base, and 13 bases had no gene match. CDR1 SGHNT and CDR2 YENEEA come from the germline V gene. The CDR3 nucleotides read TGTGCCAGCAGCTTAGGGTCCGGGCGGGGGTCGTGGACAGATACGCAGTATTTT. As protein: CASSLGSGRGSWTDTQYF.

The rearrangement joins TRBV28 to TRBJ2-1; 9 bases are a match to TRBD1. Germline CDR1 reads MDHEN; CDR2 reads SYDVKM. This CDR3 region has 18 residues. V lost 4 bases to trimming and J lost 12 bases; unmatched junction nucleotides: 22. This chain's CDR3 is CASSSGPDRGLVVFGQFF. Here the CDR3 DNA reads TGTGCCAGCAGTTCGGGGCCGGACAGGGGTCTCGTGGTTTTTGGGCAGTTCTTC.

The J gene is TRBJ2-7, the V gene TRBV5-4; possibly TRBD1 for D (6 bases). The germline CDR1 and CDR2 sequences are SGHNT and YYREEE (reference sequence). V was clipped by 4 bases and J by 1 base, with 9 bases between them. The CDR3 contains 13 residues. CDR3 loop: CASSPRGSYEQYF. The CDR3 DNA reads TGTGCCAGCAGCCCCAGGGGTTCCTACGAGCAGTACTTC.

CDR3 in amino acids: CATTSQQFF. For the CDR3, the DNA is TGTGCCACCACAAGCCAGCAGTTCTTC. The chain joins TRBV7-9 to TRBJ2-1; no firm D call. Germline-derived CDR1 and CDR2 are SEHNR and FQNEAQ (reference sequence). Trimming pared 10 bases from V and 11 bases from J, leaving 9 bases between. The CDR3 is made up of 9 amino acids.

The gene calls are TRBV7-2 and TRBJ2-7; weak D call: TRBD2 (5 bases). The germline V gene has CDR1 SGHTA and CDR2 FQGNSA. CDR3 length: 15 amino acids. V was trimmed by 1 base and J by 3 bases, leaving 13 bases between them. This chain's CDR3 is CASSLGGSSDYEQYF. DNA of the CDR3: TGTGCCAGCAGCTTAGGAGGGAGTAGTGACTACGAGCAGTACTTC.

The rearrangement joins TRBV18 to TRBJ2-3; 8 positions match TRBD1. Germline CDR1 is KGHSH and CDR2 is LQKENI. Trimming removed 3 bases from V and 3 bases from J; junction bases left unmatched: 8. The CDR3 runs to 16 residues. The CDR3 bases are TGTGCCAGCTCACCCGCCGGCAGGGGGCTGACAGATACGCAGTATTTT. It yields the protein CASSPAGRGLTDTQYF.